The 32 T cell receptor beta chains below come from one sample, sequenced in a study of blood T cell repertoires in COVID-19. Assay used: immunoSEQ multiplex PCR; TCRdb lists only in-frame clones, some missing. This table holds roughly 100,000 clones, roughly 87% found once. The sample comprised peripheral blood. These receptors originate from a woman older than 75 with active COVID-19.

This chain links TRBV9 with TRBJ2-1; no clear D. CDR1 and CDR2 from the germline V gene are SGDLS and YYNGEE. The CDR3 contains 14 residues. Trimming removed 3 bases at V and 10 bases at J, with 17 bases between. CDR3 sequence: CASSDLLGHREQFF. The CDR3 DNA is TGTGCCAGCAGCGACCTTCTGGGCCACCGAGAGCAGTTCTTC.

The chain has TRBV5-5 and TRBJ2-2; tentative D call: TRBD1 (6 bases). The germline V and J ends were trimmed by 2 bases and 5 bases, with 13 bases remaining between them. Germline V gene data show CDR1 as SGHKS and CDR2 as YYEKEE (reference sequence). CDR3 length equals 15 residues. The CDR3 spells CASSLGQLTTGELFF. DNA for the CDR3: TGTGCCAGCAGCTTAGGACAGTTGACAACCGGGGAGCTGTTTTTT.

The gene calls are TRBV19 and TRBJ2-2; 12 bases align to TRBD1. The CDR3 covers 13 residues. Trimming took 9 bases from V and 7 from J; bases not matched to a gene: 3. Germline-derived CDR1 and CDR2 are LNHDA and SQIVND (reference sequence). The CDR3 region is CASGTGGFGELFF. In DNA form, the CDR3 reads TGTGCCAGCGGGACAGGGGGCTTCGGGGAGCTGTTTTTT.

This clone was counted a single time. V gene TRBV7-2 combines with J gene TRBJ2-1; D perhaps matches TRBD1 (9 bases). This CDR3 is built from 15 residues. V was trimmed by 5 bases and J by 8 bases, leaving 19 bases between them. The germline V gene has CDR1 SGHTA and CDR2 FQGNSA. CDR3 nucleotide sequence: TGTGCCAGCAGCGTTAGCGGGACAGGGTGGTATGAGCAGTTCTTC. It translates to CASSVSGTGWYEQFF.

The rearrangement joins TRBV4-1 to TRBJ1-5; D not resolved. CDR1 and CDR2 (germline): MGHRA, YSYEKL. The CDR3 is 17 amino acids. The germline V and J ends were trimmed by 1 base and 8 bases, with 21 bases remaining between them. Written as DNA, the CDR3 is TGCGCCAGCAGCCAAGTTATACTCAGGCGCTCCGGGGAGCCCCAGCATTTT. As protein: CASSQVILRRSGEPQHF.

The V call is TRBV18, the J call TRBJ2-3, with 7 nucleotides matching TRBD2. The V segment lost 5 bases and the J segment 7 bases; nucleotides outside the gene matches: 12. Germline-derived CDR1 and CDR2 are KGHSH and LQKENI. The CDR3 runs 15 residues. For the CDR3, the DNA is TGTGCCAGCTCAATAGCGGGTGTGGGCGCGAATACGCAGTATTTT. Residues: CASSIAGVGANTQYF.

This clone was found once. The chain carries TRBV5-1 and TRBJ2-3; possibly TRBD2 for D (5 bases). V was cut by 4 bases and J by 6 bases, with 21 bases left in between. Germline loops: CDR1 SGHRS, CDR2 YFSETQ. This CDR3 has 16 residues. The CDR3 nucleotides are TGCGCCAGCAGCCCTCGCCGGACTGACCTTGCGGATACGCAGTATTTT. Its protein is CASSPRRTDLADTQYF.

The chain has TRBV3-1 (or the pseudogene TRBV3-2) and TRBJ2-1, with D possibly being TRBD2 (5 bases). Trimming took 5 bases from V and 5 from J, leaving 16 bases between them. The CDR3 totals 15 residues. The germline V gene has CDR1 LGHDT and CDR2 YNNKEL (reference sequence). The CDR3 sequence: CASSYSRELDNEQFF. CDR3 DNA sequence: TGTGCCAGCAGCTATTCGAGGGAGTTAGACAATGAGCAGTTCTTC.

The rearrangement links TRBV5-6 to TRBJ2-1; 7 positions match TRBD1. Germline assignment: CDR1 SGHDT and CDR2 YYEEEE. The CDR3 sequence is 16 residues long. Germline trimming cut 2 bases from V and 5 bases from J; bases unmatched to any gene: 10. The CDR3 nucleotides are TGTGCCAGCAGCTTAGTGACAGGGAAATTAGACAATGAGCAGTTCTTC. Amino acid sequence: CASSLVTGKLDNEQFF.

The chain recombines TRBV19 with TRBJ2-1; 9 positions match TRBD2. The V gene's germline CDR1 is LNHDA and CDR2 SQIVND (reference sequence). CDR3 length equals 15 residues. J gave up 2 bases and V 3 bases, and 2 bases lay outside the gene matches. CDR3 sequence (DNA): TGTGCCAGTAGTATGATAGCGGGAGCCTACAATGAGCAGTTCTTC. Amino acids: CASSMIAGAYNEQFF.

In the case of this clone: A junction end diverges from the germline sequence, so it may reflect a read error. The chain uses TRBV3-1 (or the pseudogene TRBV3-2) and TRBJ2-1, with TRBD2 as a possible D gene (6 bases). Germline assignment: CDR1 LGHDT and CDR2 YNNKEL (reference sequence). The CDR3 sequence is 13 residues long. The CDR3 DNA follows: TGCAACCCAGGAGGGCCCACCTACAATGAGCAGTTCTTC. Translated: CNPGGPTYNEQFF.

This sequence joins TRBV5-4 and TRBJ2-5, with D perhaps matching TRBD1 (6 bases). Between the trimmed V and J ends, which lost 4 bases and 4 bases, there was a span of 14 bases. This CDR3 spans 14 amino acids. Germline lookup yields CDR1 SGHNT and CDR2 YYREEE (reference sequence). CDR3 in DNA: TGTGCCAGCAGCATACAGGGCTGGGGAGAGACCCAGTACTTC. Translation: CASSIQGWGETQYF.

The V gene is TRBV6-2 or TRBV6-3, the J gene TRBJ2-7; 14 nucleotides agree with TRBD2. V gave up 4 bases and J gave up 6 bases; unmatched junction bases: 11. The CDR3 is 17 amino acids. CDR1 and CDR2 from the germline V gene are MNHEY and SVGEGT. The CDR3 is CASSFGTSGSWLAEQYF. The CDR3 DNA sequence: TGTGCCAGCAGTTTCGGGACTAGCGGGAGTTGGCTCGCCGAGCAGTACTTC.

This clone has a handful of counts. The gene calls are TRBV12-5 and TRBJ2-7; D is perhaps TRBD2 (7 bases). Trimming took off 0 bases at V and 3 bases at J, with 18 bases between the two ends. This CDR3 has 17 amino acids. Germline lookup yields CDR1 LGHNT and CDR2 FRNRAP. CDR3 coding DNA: TGTGCTAGTGGTTTGGTACGGCGGGGGCCGACTTTCTACGAGCAGTACTTC. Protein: CASGLVRRGPTFYEQYF.

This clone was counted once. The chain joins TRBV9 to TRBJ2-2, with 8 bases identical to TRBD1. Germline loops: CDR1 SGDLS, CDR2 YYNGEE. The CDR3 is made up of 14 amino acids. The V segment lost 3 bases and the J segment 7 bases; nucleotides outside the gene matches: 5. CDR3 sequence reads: CASSAQGADGELFF. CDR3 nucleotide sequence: TGTGCCAGCAGCGCCCAGGGGGCGGACGGGGAGCTGTTTTTT.

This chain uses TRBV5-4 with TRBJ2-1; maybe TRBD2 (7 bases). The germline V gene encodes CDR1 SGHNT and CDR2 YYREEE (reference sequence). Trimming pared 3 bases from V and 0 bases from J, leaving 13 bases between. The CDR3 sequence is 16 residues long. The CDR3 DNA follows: TGTGCCAGCAGCTCGGGGGGACAAAGCTCCTACAATGAGCAGTTCTTC. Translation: CASSSGGQSSYNEQFF.

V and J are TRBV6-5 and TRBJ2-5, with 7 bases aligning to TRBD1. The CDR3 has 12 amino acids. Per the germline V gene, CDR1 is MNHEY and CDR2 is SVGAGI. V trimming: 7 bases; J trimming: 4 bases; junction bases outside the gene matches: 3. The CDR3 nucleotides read TGTGCCAGCACACGACAGGGAGAGACCCAGTACTTC. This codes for CASTRQGETQYF.

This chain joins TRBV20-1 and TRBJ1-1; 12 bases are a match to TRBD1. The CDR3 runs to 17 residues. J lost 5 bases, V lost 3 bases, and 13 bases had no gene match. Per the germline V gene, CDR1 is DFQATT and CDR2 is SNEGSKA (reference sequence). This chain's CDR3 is CSASPIPGQGAGTEAFF. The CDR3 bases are TGCAGTGCTAGTCCCATCCCGGGACAGGGGGCTGGGACTGAAGCTTTCTTT.

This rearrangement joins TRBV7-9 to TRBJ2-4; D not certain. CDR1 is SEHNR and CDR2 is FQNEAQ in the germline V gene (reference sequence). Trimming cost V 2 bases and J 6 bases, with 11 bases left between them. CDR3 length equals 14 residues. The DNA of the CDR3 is TGTGCCAGCAGCTTACTTCCTCTAGGAAACATTCAGTACTTC. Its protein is CASSLLPLGNIQYF.

The CDR3 here is CASSLGQGLGQPQHF. The CDR3 DNA reads TGTGCCAGCAGCTTGGGACAGGGTCTGGGACAGCCCCAGCATTTT. The V gene is TRBV5-6, the J gene TRBJ1-5; 7 bases agree with TRBD1. J was trimmed by 7 bases and V by 0 bases; bases with no gene match: 7. Germline CDR1 and CDR2: SGHDT and YYEEEE. This CDR3 is built from 15 residues.

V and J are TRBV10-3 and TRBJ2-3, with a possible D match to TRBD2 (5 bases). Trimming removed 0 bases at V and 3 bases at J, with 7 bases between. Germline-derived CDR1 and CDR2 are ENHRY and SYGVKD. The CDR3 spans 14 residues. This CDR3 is CAISESIATDTQYF. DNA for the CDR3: TGTGCCATCAGTGAGTCGATAGCGACAGATACGCAGTATTTT.

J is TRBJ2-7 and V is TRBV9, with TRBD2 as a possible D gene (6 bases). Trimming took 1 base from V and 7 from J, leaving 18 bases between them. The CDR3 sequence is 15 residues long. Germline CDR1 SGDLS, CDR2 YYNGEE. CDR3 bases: TGTGCCAGCAGCGTAATGATCTACAGCCGGGGGGAGCAGTACTTC. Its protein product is CASSVMIYSRGEQYF.

This CDR3 is CASSQQNYGYTF. DNA of the CDR3: TGTGCCAGCAGCCAACAGAACTATGGCTACACCTTC. The chain has TRBV3-1 (or the pseudogene TRBV3-2) and TRBJ1-2; D unclear. Looked up from germline, CDR1 is LGHDT and CDR2 is YNNKEL (reference sequence). This CDR3 spans 12 amino acids. Trimming took off 2 bases at V and 2 bases at J, with 3 bases between the two ends.

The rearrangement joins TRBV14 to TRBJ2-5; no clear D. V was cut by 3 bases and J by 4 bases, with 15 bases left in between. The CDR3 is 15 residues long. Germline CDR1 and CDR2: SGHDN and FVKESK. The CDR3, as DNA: TGTGCCAGCAGCCAGAGATTCCCCACGAGAGAGACCCAGTACTTC. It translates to CASSQRFPTRETQYF.

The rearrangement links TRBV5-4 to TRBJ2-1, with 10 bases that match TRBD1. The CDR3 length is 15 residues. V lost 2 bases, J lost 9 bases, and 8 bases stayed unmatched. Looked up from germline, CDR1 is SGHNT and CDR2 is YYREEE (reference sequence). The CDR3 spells CASSFGPTGGFEQFF. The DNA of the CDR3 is TGTGCCAGCAGCTTCGGCCCGACAGGGGGCTTTGAGCAGTTCTTC.

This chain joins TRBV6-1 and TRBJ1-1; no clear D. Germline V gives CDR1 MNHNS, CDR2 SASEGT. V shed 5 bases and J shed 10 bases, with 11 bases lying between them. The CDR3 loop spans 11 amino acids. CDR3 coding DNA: TGTGCCAGCAGTCCTACGGTCGGAGCTTTCTTT. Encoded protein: CASSPTVGAFF.

CDR3 region: CASSLPRDSYEQYF. DNA for the CDR3: TGTGCCAGCAGTTTACCACGGGATTCGTACGAGCAGTACTTC. The J gene is TRBJ2-7, the V gene TRBV6-5; D is perhaps TRBD2 (5 bases). The CDR3 extends over 14 amino acids. V was trimmed by 4 bases and J by 4 bases, leaving 14 bases between them. Germline CDR1 is MNHEY and CDR2 is SVGAGI.

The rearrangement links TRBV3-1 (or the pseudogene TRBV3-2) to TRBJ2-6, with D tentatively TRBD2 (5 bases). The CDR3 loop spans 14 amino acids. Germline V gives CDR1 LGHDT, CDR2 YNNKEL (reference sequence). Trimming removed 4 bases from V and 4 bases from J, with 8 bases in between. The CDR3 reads CASSRPGGANVLTF. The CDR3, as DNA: TGTGCCAGCAGCCGCCCGGGGGGGGCCAACGTCCTGACTTTC.

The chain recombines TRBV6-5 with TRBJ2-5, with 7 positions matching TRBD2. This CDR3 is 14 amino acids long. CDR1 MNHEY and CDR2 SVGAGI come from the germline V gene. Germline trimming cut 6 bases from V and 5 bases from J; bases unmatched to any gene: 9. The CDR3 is CASRAGRSVETQYF. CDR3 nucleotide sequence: TGTGCCAGCAGAGCGGGAAGGAGTGTGGAGACCCAGTACTTC.

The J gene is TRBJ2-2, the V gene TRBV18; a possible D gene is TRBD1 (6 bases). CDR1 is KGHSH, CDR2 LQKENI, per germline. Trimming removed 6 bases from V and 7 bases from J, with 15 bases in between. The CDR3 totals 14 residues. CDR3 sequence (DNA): TGTGCCAGCTCGCAAAACCAGGGGAACGGGGAGCTGTTTTTT. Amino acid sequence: CASSQNQGNGELFF.

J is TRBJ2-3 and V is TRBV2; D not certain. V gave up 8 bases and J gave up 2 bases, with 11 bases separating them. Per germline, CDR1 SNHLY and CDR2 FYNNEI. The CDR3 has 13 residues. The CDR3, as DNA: TGTGCCAGCTGTGGGCGGTCCACAGATACGCAGTATTTT. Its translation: CASCGRSTDTQYF.

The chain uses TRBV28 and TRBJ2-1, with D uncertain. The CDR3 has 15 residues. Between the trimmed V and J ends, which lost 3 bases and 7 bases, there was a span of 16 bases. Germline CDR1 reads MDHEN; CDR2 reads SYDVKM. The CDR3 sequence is CASSFGSRGKNEQFF. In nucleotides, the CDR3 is TGTGCCAGCAGTTTTGGGTCTAGAGGTAAGAATGAGCAGTTCTTC.